This T cell receptor beta chain comes out of a study of identical twins. All donors comprised healthy Caucasians. Many counts were recorded for this clonotype. Template switching (which added a universal primer site) was used, and cDNA carried unique molecular identifiers. TCRdb called the 5' RACE reads again in MiXCR, with one record for every CDR3 protein. Among approximately 700,000 distinct CDR3 sequences, around 6.1% were seen once, and the ten largest hold around 1.9%. Per germline, CDR1 DFQATT and CDR2 SNEGSKA (reference sequence). CDR3 length equals 12 residues. V gave up 3 bases and J gave up 1 base, with 6 bases separating them.

Sequenced: naive T cells sorted from blood. This TCR derives from a man aged 18 to 29 in good health. The V gene is TRBV20-1, the J gene TRBJ1-1; D unresolved. This CDR3 is CSASNKNTEAFF. Here the CDR3 DNA reads TGCAGTGCTAGTAACAAGAACACTGAAGCTTTCTTT.